This entry is about one T cell receptor beta chain. The germline gives CDR1 SGHKS, CDR2 YYEKEE (reference sequence). This CDR3 contains 14 residues. Trimming shortened V by 5 bases and J by 3 bases, and 12 bases separated the two germline ends. The sample comes from a study of blood T cells in healthy people across ages. Donors were healthy Caucasian individuals from Russia aged about 6 to 100. Extractions gave at least 5.5 micrograms of total RNA per sample. Primed by a sample-barcoded 5' primer and a J-beta primer mix, a second PCR proceeded for about 6 to 12 cycles. TCRdb reanalysed the 5' RACE reads using MiXCR and keeps one entry per CDR3 protein. The data contain about 1.6 million distinct CDR3 sequences, 34% of them singletons.

The chain uses TRBV5-5 and TRBJ1-5; D remains unclear. This TCR was recovered from a woman between 25 and 40 years old in good health. The sample was blood. As DNA, the CDR3 is TGTGCCAGCAGTCGGGCTAGGACCAATCAGCCCCAGCATTTT. Its protein is CASSRARTNQPQHF.